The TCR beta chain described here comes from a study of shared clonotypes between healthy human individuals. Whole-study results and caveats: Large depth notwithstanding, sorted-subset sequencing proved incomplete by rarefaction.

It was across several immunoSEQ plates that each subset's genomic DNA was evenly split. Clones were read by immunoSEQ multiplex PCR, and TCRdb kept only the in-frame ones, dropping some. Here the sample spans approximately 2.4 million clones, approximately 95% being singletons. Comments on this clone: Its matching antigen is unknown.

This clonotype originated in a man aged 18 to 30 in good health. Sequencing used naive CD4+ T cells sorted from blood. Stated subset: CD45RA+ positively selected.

The CDR3 here is CASTRLAGVGNEQFF. CDR3 DNA sequence: TGCGCCAGCACCCGCTTGGCGGGAGTGGGCAATGAGCAGTTCTTC. This chain links TRBV5-1 with TRBJ2-1; 7 positions agree with TRBD2. CDR1 and CDR2 from the germline V gene are SGHRS and YFSETQ. The CDR3 runs to 15 residues. V dropped 6 bases and J dropped 6; count of bases not matched to a gene: 12. Full variable domain (outside the CDR3, taken from reference TRBV5-1 and TRBJ2-1): KAGVTQTPRYLIKTRGQQVTLSCSPISGHRSVSWYQQTPGQGLQFLFEYFSETQRNKGNFPGRFSGRQFSNSRSEMNVSTLELGDSALYLCASTRLAGVGNEQFFGPGTRLTVL.